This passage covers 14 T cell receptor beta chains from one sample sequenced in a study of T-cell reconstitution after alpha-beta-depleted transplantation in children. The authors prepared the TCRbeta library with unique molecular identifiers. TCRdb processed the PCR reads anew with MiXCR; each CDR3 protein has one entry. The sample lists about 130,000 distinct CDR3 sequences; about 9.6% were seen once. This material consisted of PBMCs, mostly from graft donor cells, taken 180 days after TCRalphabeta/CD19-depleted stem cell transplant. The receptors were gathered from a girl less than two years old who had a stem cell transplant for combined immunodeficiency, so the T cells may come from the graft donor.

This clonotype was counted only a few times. CDR3 loop: CASSLSGKGNQPQHF. The CDR3 coding sequence is TGTGCCAGCAGCCTCTCAGGGAAGGGCAATCAGCCCCAGCATTTT. J is TRBJ1-5 and V is TRBV12-3 or TRBV12-4; D perhaps matches TRBD1 (5 bases). The CDR3 spans 15 residues. The germline V and J ends were trimmed by 6 bases and 2 bases, with 14 bases remaining between them.

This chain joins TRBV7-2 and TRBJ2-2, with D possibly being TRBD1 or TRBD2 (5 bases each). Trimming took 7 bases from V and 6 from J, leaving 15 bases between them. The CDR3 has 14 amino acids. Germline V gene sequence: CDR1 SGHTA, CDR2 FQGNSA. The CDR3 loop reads CASTWERGAGELFF. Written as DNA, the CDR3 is TGTGCCAGCACCTGGGAGAGGGGTGCCGGGGAGCTGTTTTTT.

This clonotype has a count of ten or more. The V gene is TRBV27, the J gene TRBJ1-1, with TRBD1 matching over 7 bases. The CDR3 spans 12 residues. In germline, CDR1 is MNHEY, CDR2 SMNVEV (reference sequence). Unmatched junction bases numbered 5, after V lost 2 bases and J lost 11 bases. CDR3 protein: CASSLDRALAFF. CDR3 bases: TGTGCCAGCAGTTTAGACAGGGCGCTCGCTTTCTTT.

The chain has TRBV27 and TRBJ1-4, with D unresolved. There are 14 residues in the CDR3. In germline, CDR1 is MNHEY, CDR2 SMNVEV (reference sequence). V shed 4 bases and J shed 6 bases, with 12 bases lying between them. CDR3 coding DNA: TGTGCCAGCAGTTCTGGGGTGTTCTATGAAAAACTGTTTTTT. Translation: CASSSGVFYEKLFF.

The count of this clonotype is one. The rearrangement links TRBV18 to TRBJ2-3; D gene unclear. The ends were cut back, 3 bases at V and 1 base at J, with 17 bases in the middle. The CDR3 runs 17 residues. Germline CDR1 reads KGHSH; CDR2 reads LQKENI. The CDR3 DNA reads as TGTGCCAGCTCACCCCAGAACAGCTTCCAGGGCACAGATACGCAGTATTTT. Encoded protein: CASSPQNSFQGTDTQYF. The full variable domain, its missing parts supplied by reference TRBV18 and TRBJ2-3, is NAGVMQNPRHLVRRRGQEARLRCSPMKGHSHVYWYRQLPEEGLKFMVYLQKENIIDESGMPKERFSAEFPKEGPSILRIQQVVRGDSAAYFCASSPQNSFQGTDTQYFGPGTRLTVL.

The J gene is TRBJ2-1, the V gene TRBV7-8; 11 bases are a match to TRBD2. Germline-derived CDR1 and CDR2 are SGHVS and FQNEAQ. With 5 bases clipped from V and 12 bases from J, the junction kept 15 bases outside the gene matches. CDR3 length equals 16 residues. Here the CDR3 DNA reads TGTGCCAGCAGCACCAGCTGGGGACTAGCGGTCTTGCCGCAGTTCTTC. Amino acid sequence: CASSTSWGLAVLPQFF.

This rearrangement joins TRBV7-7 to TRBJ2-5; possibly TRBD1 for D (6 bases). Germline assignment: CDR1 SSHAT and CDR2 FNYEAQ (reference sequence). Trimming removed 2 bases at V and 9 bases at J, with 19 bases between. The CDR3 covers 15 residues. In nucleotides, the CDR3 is TGTGCCAGCAGCTTAAATCCAGGGGCGTCCGGGGCCCAGTACTTC. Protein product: CASSLNPGASGAQYF.

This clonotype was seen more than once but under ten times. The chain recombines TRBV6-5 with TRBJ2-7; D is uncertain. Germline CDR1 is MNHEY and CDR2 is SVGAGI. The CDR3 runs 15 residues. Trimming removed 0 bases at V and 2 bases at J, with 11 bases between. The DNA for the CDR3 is TGTGCCAGCAGTTACTCGATGGTTGGGGCCTACGAGCAGTACTTC. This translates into CASSYSMVGAYEQYF.

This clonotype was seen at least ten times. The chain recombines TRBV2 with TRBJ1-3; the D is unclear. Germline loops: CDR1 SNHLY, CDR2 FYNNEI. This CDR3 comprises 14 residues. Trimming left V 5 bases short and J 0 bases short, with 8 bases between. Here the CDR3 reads CASSKTYSGNTIYF. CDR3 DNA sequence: TGTGCCAGCAGTAAGACCTACTCTGGAAACACCATATATTTT.

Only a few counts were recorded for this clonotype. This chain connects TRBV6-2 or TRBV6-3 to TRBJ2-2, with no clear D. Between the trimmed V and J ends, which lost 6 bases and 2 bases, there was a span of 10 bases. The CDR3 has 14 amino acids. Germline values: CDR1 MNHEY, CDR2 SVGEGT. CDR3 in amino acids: CASRPFSNTGELFF. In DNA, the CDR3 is TGTGCCAGCAGGCCGTTCTCAAACACCGGGGAGCTGTTTTTT.

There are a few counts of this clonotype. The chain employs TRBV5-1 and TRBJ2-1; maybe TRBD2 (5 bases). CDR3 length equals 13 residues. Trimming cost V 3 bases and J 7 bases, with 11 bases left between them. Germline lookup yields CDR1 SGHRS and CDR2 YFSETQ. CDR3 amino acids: CASSSGWRNEQFF. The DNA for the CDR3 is TGCGCCAGCAGCTCCGGGTGGAGGAATGAGCAGTTCTTC.

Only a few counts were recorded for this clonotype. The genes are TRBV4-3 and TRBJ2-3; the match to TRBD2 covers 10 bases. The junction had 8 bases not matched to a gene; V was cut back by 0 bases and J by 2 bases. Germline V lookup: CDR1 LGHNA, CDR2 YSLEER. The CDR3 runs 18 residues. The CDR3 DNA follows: TGCGCCAGCAGCCAAGATGGGGCTAGCGGGGGTTACACAGATACGCAGTATTTT. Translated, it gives CASSQDGASGGYTDTQYF.

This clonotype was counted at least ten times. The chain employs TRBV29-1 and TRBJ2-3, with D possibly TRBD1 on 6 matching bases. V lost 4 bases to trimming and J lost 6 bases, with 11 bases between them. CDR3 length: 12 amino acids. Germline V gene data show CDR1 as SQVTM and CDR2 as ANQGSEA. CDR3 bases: TGCAGCGTTGTCCGCACAGGGGATACGCAGTATTTT. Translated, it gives CSVVRTGDTQYF.

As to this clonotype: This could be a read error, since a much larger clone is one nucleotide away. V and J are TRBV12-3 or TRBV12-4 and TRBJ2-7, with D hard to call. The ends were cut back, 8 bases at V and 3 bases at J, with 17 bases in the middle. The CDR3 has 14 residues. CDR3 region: CASSGNVWGYEQYF. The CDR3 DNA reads TGTGCCAGCTCTGGGAATGTTTGGGGCTACGAGCAGTACTTC.